The sequence of this T cell receptor (beta chain) was determined in a study of blood T cell repertoires in COVID-19. Background on the study: The analysed material was cDNA or gDNA that came from T cells, B-cell-depleted T cells, or PBMCs.

Germline-derived CDR1 and CDR2 are SNHLY and FYNNEI. The CDR3 covers 15 residues. Losses at the gene ends were 6 bases for V and 4 bases for J; bases not matched to a gene: 11. Participant ages covered about 18 to 95 years across 24 US areas. Which cohort a participant joined came from the clinical history participants gave. What the recovered Cohort 3 donors had was two negative PCRs, clearance, or symptom resolution. TCRdb's table, derived via immunoSEQ multiplex PCR, lists solely in-frame clones and lacks some. In the table there are under 250,000 clones, roughly four fifths of which are singletons.

The sample was PBMCs or T cells enriched from blood (not recorded which). This sequence originates from a man in his sixties who had recovered from COVID-19. The V call is TRBV2, the J call TRBJ1-1; 7 positions match TRBD1. The CDR3 DNA sequence: TGTGCCAGCAGCGAGAGGGCCAGGGGGTCCACTGAAGCTTTCTTT. It yields the protein CASSERARGSTEAFF.